The 24 T cell receptor beta chains below all came from one sample that was sequenced in a study of T cell clones after liver transplantation. The method was immunoSEQ multiplex PCR; TCRdb's version includes in-frame clones alone and lacks a portion of them. The data contain about 120,000 clones, approximately 90% of them singletons. The sample consisted of CD4+ T cells from blood, taken 12 months after liver transplant. The receptors were gathered from a human patient who received a liver transplant. Some of these T cells may belong to the graft donor.

The genes are TRBV27 and TRBJ1-6; 10 nucleotides line up with TRBD1. The germline V gene encodes CDR1 MNHEY and CDR2 SMNVEV (reference sequence). This CDR3 has 17 residues. Losses at the gene ends were 2 bases for V and 9 bases for J; bases not matched to a gene: 10. The CDR3 sequence: CASSLILPGQGSSPLHF. The CDR3 DNA sequence: TGTGCCAGCAGTTTAATCTTACCGGGACAGGGGAGTTCACCCCTCCACTTT.

The chain combines TRBV2 with TRBJ1-5; 9 nucleotides align to TRBD1. Germline CDR1 is SNHLY and CDR2 is FYNNEI. CDR3 length: 18 amino acids. V was pared by 5 bases and J by 6 bases, with 17 bases of the junction left unmatched. This CDR3 is CASSLRPGQGGSSQPQHF. DNA of the CDR3: TGTGCCAGCAGTCTCAGACCGGGACAGGGTGGGTCGAGTCAGCCCCAGCATTTT.

The CDR3 DNA reads TGTGCCAGCAGCTTAGATGTCCGGGTCGGCACTGAAGCTTTCTTT. This encodes CASSLDVRVGTEAFF. The rearrangement uses TRBV7-2 and TRBJ1-1; D gene unclear. The CDR3 has 15 amino acids. Trimming pared 1 base from V and 4 bases from J, leaving 13 bases between. The germline V gene encodes CDR1 SGHTA and CDR2 FQGNSA.

Only a few counts were recorded for this clone. This chain uses TRBV7-9 with TRBJ1-3; D is unresolved. With 5 bases removed from V and 0 bases from J, the gap between germline ends came to 14 bases. The CDR3 runs to 16 residues. CDR1 and CDR2 from the germline V gene are SEHNR and FQNEAQ (reference sequence). CDR3 coding DNA: TGTGCCAGCAGCCCTCTGATACCAGACTCTGGAAACACCATATATTTT. Translation: CASSPLIPDSGNTIYF.

This clone was counted only a few times. The rearrangement joins TRBV20-1 to TRBJ2-3; weak D call: TRBD1 (5 bases). Germline V gene sequence: CDR1 DFQATT, CDR2 SNEGSKA (reference sequence). V was shortened by 3 bases and J by 4 bases, with 5 bases between the two germline ends. This CDR3 comprises 11 residues. The CDR3 sequence is CSASRADTQYF. As DNA, the CDR3 is TGCAGTGCTAGCAGGGCAGATACGCAGTATTTT.

V usage is TRBV28 and J usage is TRBJ2-1; the D gene is possibly TRBD1 (5 bases). The CDR3 consists of 20 residues. CDR1 and CDR2 (germline): MDHEN, SYDVKM. With 5 bases removed from V and 0 bases from J, the gap between germline ends came to 26 bases. The CDR3 DNA sequence: TGTGCCAGCAGTGTCCTACAGGTTATGGGTTCGCTCAGCTCCTACAATGAGCAGTTCTTC. This translates into CASSVLQVMGSLSSYNEQFF.

This sequence joins TRBV19 and TRBJ2-3; no firm D call. Trimming shortened V by 5 bases and J by 6 bases, and 15 bases separated the two germline ends. The CDR3 extends over 14 amino acids. The germline V gene has CDR1 LNHDA and CDR2 SQIVND (reference sequence). The DNA for the CDR3 is TGTGCCAGTAGTCTCATGACCGCTCTGGATACGCAGTATTTT. Translating it yields CASSLMTALDTQYF.

The chain joins TRBV29-1 to TRBJ1-1; D ambiguous. The length of the CDR3 is 13 residues. The germline V and J ends were trimmed by 2 bases and 4 bases, with 11 bases remaining between them. CDR1 SQVTM and CDR2 ANQGSEA come from the germline V gene. In DNA, the CDR3 is TGCAGCGTTGAACGGGGAGGGAGCACTGAAGCTTTCTTT. Translated: CSVERGGSTEAFF.

This clone was seen a single time. The chain recombines TRBV15 with TRBJ2-7; no clear D gene. The CDR3 loop spans 12 amino acids. The V gene's germline CDR1 is LNHNV and CDR2 YYDKDF (reference sequence). With 0 bases removed from V and 7 bases from J, the gap between germline ends came to 7 bases. The CDR3 here is CATSRDISEQYF. As DNA, the CDR3 is TGTGCCACCAGCAGAGATATATCAGAGCAGTACTTC. The entire variable domain, with the rest obtained from reference TRBV15 and TRBJ2-7, is as follows: DAMVIQNPRYQVTQFGKPVTLSCSQTLNHNVMYWYQQKSSQAPKLLFHYYDKDFNNEADTPDNFQSRRPNTSFCFLDIRSPGLGDTAMYLCATSRDISEQYFGPGTRLTVT.

The chain carries TRBV19 and TRBJ2-6; no firm D call. The CDR3 is 16 residues long. Germline-derived CDR1 and CDR2 are LNHDA and SQIVND (reference sequence). The germline V and J ends were trimmed by 6 bases and 0 bases, with 12 bases remaining between them. DNA of the CDR3: TGTGCCAGTAGAGGGCAGGATGGCTCTGGGGCCAACGTCCTGACTTTC. It yields the protein CASRGQDGSGANVLTF.

This clone was seen just once. This chain uses TRBV28 with TRBJ2-1, with 7 bases aligning to TRBD2. This CDR3 is built from 16 residues. CDR1 is MDHEN, CDR2 SYDVKM, per germline. V was clipped by 1 base and J by 4 bases; unmatched bases: 7. The CDR3 DNA sequence: TGTGCCAGCAGTTTATTAAGCGGGGTTGCGTACAATGAGCAGTTCTTC. Translation gives CASSLLSGVAYNEQFF.

The chain combines TRBV15 with TRBJ2-3; 7 positions match TRBD1. J gave up 0 bases and V 5 bases, and 2 bases lay outside the gene matches. Germline V gene sequence: CDR1 LNHNV, CDR2 YYDKDF (reference sequence). This CDR3 comprises 14 residues. The CDR3 DNA is TGTGCCACCAGCCGACAGGGTAGCACAGATACGCAGTATTTT. It is translated as CATSRQGSTDTQYF.

This clone was detected only once. This chain joins TRBV28 and TRBJ2-1; TRBD2 might be the D (6 bases). There are 12 residues in the CDR3. Trimming stripped 2 bases from V and 10 bases from J, with 9 bases between. Germline loops: CDR1 MDHEN, CDR2 SYDVKM. The CDR3 DNA reads TGTGCCAGCAGTTTAGAGGCGGGGGAGCAGTTCTTC. It yields the protein CASSLEAGEQFF.

CDR3 protein: CASSSQGRIDTIYF. CDR3 nucleotide sequence: TGCGCCAGCAGTTCACAGGGGAGGATCGACACCATATATTTT. The chain has TRBV5-1 and TRBJ1-3, with TRBD1 matching over 7 bases. V trimming: 5 bases; J trimming: 8 bases; junction bases outside the gene matches: 10. Germline values: CDR1 SGHRS, CDR2 YFSETQ. The CDR3 is 14 residues long.

This clone was seen a few times. CDR3 in DNA: TGCAGCGTTGAAGAATGGAGACAAGAGACCCAGTACTTC. Protein: CSVEEWRQETQYF. V usage is TRBV29-1 and J usage is TRBJ2-5, with D unclear. Germline-derived CDR1 and CDR2 are SQVTM and ANQGSEA. The CDR3 is made up of 13 amino acids. The V end lost 0 bases, the J end lost 2 bases, and 7 bases lay between the germline ends.

In DNA, the CDR3 is TGTGCCACTTATCGACGGACAGGGGTTGACTATGGCTACACCTTC. This translates into CATYRRTGVDYGYTF. This chain connects TRBV2 to TRBJ1-2; the match to TRBD1 covers 9 bases. This CDR3 is built from 15 residues. The V gene's germline CDR1 is SNHLY and CDR2 FYNNEI. V gave up 10 bases and J gave up 3 bases; unmatched junction bases: 12.

This CDR3 reads CAIRGPLYNEQFF. The CDR3, as DNA: TGTGCCATTCGGGGACCGCTCTACAATGAGCAGTTCTTC. The chain has TRBV10-3 and TRBJ2-1; possibly TRBD1 or TRBD2 for D (5 bases each). CDR3 length equals 13 residues. V lost 9 bases and J 3 bases, leaving 12 bases between the germline ends. Germline CDR1 is ENHRY and CDR2 is SYGVKD.

The chain carries TRBV20-1 and TRBJ2-7; D ambiguous. Deletions cut 4 bases from V and 10 bases from J, with 14 bases between. From germline, CDR1 is DFQATT and CDR2 SNEGSKA (reference sequence). The CDR3 is 11 amino acids. The CDR3 sequence is CSAMTGANQYF. In DNA form, the CDR3 reads TGCAGTGCTATGACTGGAGCCAACCAGTACTTC.

The V gene is TRBV15, the J gene TRBJ2-3, with D possibly matching TRBD2 (6 bases). V dropped 1 base and J dropped 2 bases, with 13 bases sitting between them. This CDR3 contains 16 residues. Germline V gene data show CDR1 as LNHNV and CDR2 as YYDKDF (reference sequence). The CDR3 DNA is TGTGCCACCAGCAGAGTTACTAGCCGTCCCACAGATACGCAGTATTTT. Its protein is CATSRVTSRPTDTQYF.

The chain recombines TRBV14 with TRBJ2-3; no definite D call. Per the germline V gene, CDR1 is SGHDN and CDR2 is FVKESK. V lost 4 bases and J 4 bases, leaving 12 bases between the germline ends. The CDR3 extends over 14 amino acids. CDR3 in amino acids: CASSPRLPPDTQYF. CDR3 in DNA: TGTGCCAGCAGCCCAAGACTCCCCCCAGATACGCAGTATTTT.

DNA of the CDR3: TGTGCCAGCAGCTATACTAGCGGGAGGGCATCACCGGGAGATACGCAGTATTTT. It specifies CASSYTSGRASPGDTQYF. The chain combines TRBV5-4 with TRBJ2-3, with 13 nucleotides matching TRBD2. Germline CDR1 reads SGHNT; CDR2 reads YYREEE (reference sequence). V was pared by 3 bases and J by 5 bases, with 12 bases of the junction left unmatched. This CDR3 is built from 18 residues.

The chain employs TRBV11-1 and TRBJ1-5; the D is unclear. Germline CDR1 and CDR2: SGHAT and FQDESV (reference sequence). V was pared by 4 bases and J by 5 bases, with 24 bases between. The CDR3 length is 18 residues. CDR3: CASSSDGEGYSNDQPQHF. For the CDR3, the DNA is TGTGCCAGCAGCTCTGATGGGGAGGGATATAGCAATGATCAGCCCCAGCATTTT.

The table lists this clone with a count of one. V is TRBV6-5 and J is TRBJ1-2; tentatively, D is TRBD1 (6 bases). CDR3 length: 14 residues. V shed 1 base and J shed 8 bases, with 14 bases lying between them. CDR1 is MNHEY, CDR2 SVGAGI, per germline. In nucleotides, the CDR3 is TGTGCCAGCAGTTACTTTGACAGGCGTACGGGCTACACCTTC. Translation: CASSYFDRRTGYTF.

This chain connects TRBV2 to TRBJ2-1; D gene unclear. This CDR3 spans 15 amino acids. Trimming removed 7 bases at V and 0 bases at J, with 13 bases between. The germline gives CDR1 SNHLY, CDR2 FYNNEI. The CDR3: CASTLDRSSYNEQFF. The CDR3 nucleotides are TGTGCCAGCACCTTGGACCGCAGCTCCTACAATGAGCAGTTCTTC.